One and the same sample provided the 4 T cell receptor beta chains below, sequenced in a study of blood T cell repertoires in COVID-19. The repertoire was sequenced with immunoSEQ multiplex PCR; TCRdb's copy has only in-frame clones and lacks some. The table shows roughly 400,000 clones, with 85% to 90% occurring only once. The sequenced sample was PBMCs or T cells enriched from blood (not recorded which). The receptor set was obtained from a woman in her forties or fifties who had recovered from COVID-19.

The chain is built from TRBV27 and TRBJ1-6, with D uncertain. From germline, CDR1 is MNHEY and CDR2 SMNVEV (reference sequence). The CDR3 is 14 amino acids. V lost 5 bases and J lost 7, with 12 bases in between. CDR3 bases: TGTGCCAGCAGTCTGCTCCGAGCCAATTCACCCCTCCACTTT. Translated, it gives CASSLLRANSPLHF.

The chain links TRBV7-9 to TRBJ1-6; TRBD1 is a possible D gene (6 bases). Germline V gene data show CDR1 as SEHNR and CDR2 as FQNEAQ (reference sequence). With 4 bases removed from V and 4 bases from J, the gap between germline ends came to 20 bases. This CDR3 contains 18 residues. The CDR3 nucleotides read TGTGCCAGCAGCTCCTTGTTCGTGACAGGTGTATATAATTCACCCCTCCACTTT. Protein: CASSSLFVTGVYNSPLHF.

This sequence joins TRBV24-1 and TRBJ2-7; 7 bases align to TRBD1. Germline loops: CDR1 KGHDR, CDR2 SFDVKD. This CDR3 has 14 amino acids. Unmatched junction bases numbered 9, after V lost 4 bases and J lost 7 bases. The CDR3 sequence is CATSDPRTGVEQYF. CDR3 bases: TGTGCCACCAGTGACCCTAGGACAGGTGTTGAGCAGTACTTC.

The chain links TRBV12-3 or TRBV12-4 to TRBJ2-7, with a possible D match to TRBD1 (6 bases). The germline V and J ends were trimmed by 6 bases and 1 base, with 10 bases remaining between them. The CDR3 loop spans 13 amino acids. CDR3 in amino acids: CASRKTGSYEQYF. CDR3 DNA sequence: TGTGCCAGCAGAAAGACAGGATCCTACGAGCAGTACTTC.